This TCR beta chain was captured by sequencing in a study of blood T cell repertoires in COVID-19. Study summary: In each case, the material was cDNA or gDNA derived from T cells, B-cell-depleted T cells, or PBMCs.

How the authors handled the data: Amplifying reference gene primers gave estimates of nucleated cell counts. Using immunoSEQ multiplex PCR, the repertoire was profiled, and TCRdb retains in-frame clones only, with some absent. The D gene and trimming were derived from the DNA, and the V and J assignments and clone size from that table. In the table there are around 270,000 clones, 80% to 90% of which are singletons. V shed 1 base, J shed 6 bases, and the junction held 9 bases outside the gene matches. The germline V gene has CDR1 LGHDT and CDR2 YNNKEL (reference sequence). This CDR3 spans 16 amino acids.

The receptor's source is a woman aged 40 to 50 who had been exposed to COVID-19. V and J are TRBV3-1 (or the pseudogene TRBV3-2) and TRBJ2-5, with 9 bases fitting TRBD2. Material for sequencing was PBMCs or T cells enriched from blood (not recorded which). CDR3 in amino acids: CASSQGGSGGGKTQYF. The CDR3, as DNA: TGTGCCAGCAGCCAAGGAGGTAGCGGGGGCGGGAAGACCCAGTACTTC.